A single sample is the source of the 20 T cell receptor beta chains below, sequenced in a study of blood T cell repertoires in COVID-19. The method was immunoSEQ multiplex PCR; TCRdb's version includes in-frame clones alone and lacks a portion of them. The sample lists about 140,000 clones; 60% to 80% were seen once. The sequencing input was peripheral blood. The receptors here all came from a woman between 45 and 65 years old with active or convalescent COVID-19.

The chain combines TRBV20-1 with TRBJ1-1; D unresolved. The V and J ends lost 8 bases and 1 base respectively, with 8 bases between them. Germline V lookup: CDR1 DFQATT, CDR2 SNEGSKA (reference sequence). This CDR3 is 11 amino acids long. The CDR3 coding sequence is TGCAGTTGGTCGAGGAACACTGAAGCTTTCTTT. This codes for CSWSRNTEAFF.

The chain joins TRBV14 to TRBJ1-2; D is undetermined. The germline V gene has CDR1 SGHDN and CDR2 FVKESK. Trimming pared 0 bases from V and 4 bases from J, leaving 9 bases between. The CDR3 is 14 amino acids. CDR3 nucleotide sequence: TGTGCCAGCAGCCAAGATCTAGTGGGCTATGGCTACACCTTC. As protein: CASSQDLVGYGYTF.

This chain joins TRBV11-2 and TRBJ2-1, with a weak D call TRBD2 (5 bases). This CDR3 contains 16 residues. Germline V gene sequence: CDR1 SGHAT, CDR2 FQNNGV. V lost 5 bases and J lost 2, with 16 bases in between. The CDR3 sequence is CASSQRAAGTYNEQFF. The CDR3 region has the DNA TGTGCCAGCAGCCAAAGAGCGGCAGGAACCTACAATGAGCAGTTCTTC.

The chain carries TRBV12-3 or TRBV12-4 and TRBJ2-1, with D unresolved. This CDR3 comprises 13 residues. V was pared by 3 bases and J by 6 bases, with 9 bases between. The CDR3, as DNA: TGTGCCAGCAGTTTTTTACGGAGCAATGAGCAGTTCTTC. This sequence encodes CASSFLRSNEQFF.

V usage is TRBV7-2 and J usage is TRBJ2-5; 8 bases align to TRBD1. The CDR3 extends over 16 amino acids. Germline V lookup: CDR1 SGHTA, CDR2 FQGNSA. J gave up 4 bases and V 3 bases, and 10 bases lay outside the gene matches. As DNA, the CDR3 is TGTGCCAGCAGCTTCCCGAGGCCAGGGGGCTCAGAGACCCAGTACTTC. Translated, it gives CASSFPRPGGSETQYF.

The rearrangement joins TRBV6-5 to TRBJ2-5, with 8 bases identical to TRBD1. This CDR3 is 13 amino acids long. The V gene's germline CDR1 is MNHEY and CDR2 SVGAGI. J was trimmed by 2 bases and V by 8 bases; bases with no gene match: 4. CDR3 nucleotides: TGTGCCAGCCGCACAGGGGGGCAAGAGACCCAGTACTTC. Protein sequence: CASRTGGQETQYF.

The chain employs TRBV28 and TRBJ2-2, with a weak D call TRBD1 (5 bases). Trimming removed 5 bases from V and 4 bases from J, with 11 bases in between. There are 14 residues in the CDR3. Germline CDR1 MDHEN, CDR2 SYDVKM. In nucleotides, the CDR3 is TGTGCCAGCAGTCCCCCCGACAGCACCGGGGAGCTGTTTTTT. Translation gives CASSPPDSTGELFF.

The J gene is TRBJ1-2, the V gene TRBV2; 8 bases agree with TRBD1. This CDR3 is built from 13 residues. Trimming at V came to 3 bases and at J to 4 bases, leaving 1 base not matched to a gene. Germline V gene lookup returns CDR1 SNHLY and CDR2 FYNNEI. This CDR3 is CASSDQGAYGYTF. Here the CDR3 DNA reads TGTGCCAGCAGTGATCAGGGGGCCTATGGCTACACCTTC.

V and J are TRBV28 and TRBJ1-5, with D unclear. V lost 7 bases, J lost 3 bases, and 13 bases lay in between. The CDR3 sequence is 14 residues long. CDR1 is MDHEN, CDR2 SYDVKM, per germline. This CDR3 reads CASTFTNTNQPQHF. In nucleotides, the CDR3 is TGTGCCAGCACTTTCACTAACACCAATCAGCCCCAGCATTTT.

CDR3 in DNA: TGTGCCAGCAGCCAAGGGACAGTAGCCAAAAACATTCAGTACTTC. It translates to CASSQGTVAKNIQYF. V gene TRBV4-2 combines with J gene TRBJ2-4, with D possibly being TRBD1 (6 bases). Between the trimmed V and J ends, which lost 1 base and 0 bases, there was a span of 7 bases. The CDR3 extends over 15 amino acids. Germline CDR1 and CDR2: LGHNA and YNFKEQ.

V gene TRBV6-5 combines with J gene TRBJ1-2, with 9 bases lining up with TRBD1. J was trimmed by 5 bases and V by 2 bases; bases with no gene match: 3. CDR3 size: 14 residues. The germline CDR1 and CDR2 sequences are MNHEY and SVGAGI. CDR3 sequence reads: CASSYRDRAYGYTF. DNA of the CDR3: TGTGCCAGCAGTTACAGGGACAGGGCGTATGGCTACACCTTC.

This clone was seen a single time. J is TRBJ1-3 and V is TRBV7-2; D is ambiguous. V was clipped by 4 bases and J by 0 bases, with 10 bases between them. The CDR3 is 15 amino acids. The germline gives CDR1 SGHTA, CDR2 FQGNSA. The CDR3 DNA sequence: TGTGCCAGCAGCTCCTCAGTCACCTCTGGAAACACCATATATTTT. Translation: CASSSSVTSGNTIYF.

As concerns this clone: Within the sample, other DNA sequences also encode this same CDR3. This chain joins TRBV7-9 and TRBJ1-4; no clear D. V lost 1 base and J 3 bases, leaving 6 bases between the germline ends. The CDR3 is 14 residues long. CDR1 and CDR2 from the germline V gene are SEHNR and FQNEAQ (reference sequence). CDR3 nucleotides: TGTGCCAGCAGCTTAGGGCAGTCTAATGAAAAACTGTTTTTT. Protein: CASSLGQSNEKLFF.

The chain recombines TRBV7-8 with TRBJ2-7, with a possible D match to TRBD1 (5 bases). The CDR3 length is 15 residues. In germline, CDR1 is SGHVS, CDR2 FQNEAQ. V gave up 0 bases and J gave up 7 bases, with 16 bases separating them. The CDR3 spells CASSLAHRKDGEQYF. As DNA, the CDR3 is TGTGCCAGCAGCTTAGCGCACAGGAAAGATGGTGAGCAGTACTTC. Combining the CDR3 with reference TRBV7-8 and TRBJ2-7 gives the whole variable domain GAGVSQSPRYKVAKRGQDVALRCDPISGHVSLFWYQQALGQGPEFLTYFQNEAQLDKSGLPSDRFFAERPEGSVSTLKIQRTQQEDSAVYLCASSLAHRKDGEQYFGPGTRLTVT.

The V and J genes are TRBV6-2 or TRBV6-3 and TRBJ2-1; 9 nucleotides align to TRBD2. The CDR3 is made up of 15 amino acids. V dropped 4 bases and J dropped 9; count of bases not matched to a gene: 10. Germline loops: CDR1 MNHEY, CDR2 SVGEGT. As DNA, the CDR3 is TGTGCCAGCAGTTGGGTGCGGGAGGGCCCAGTTGAGCAGTTCTTC. It is translated as CASSWVREGPVEQFF.

The chain employs TRBV4-2 and TRBJ2-7, with 9 bases that match TRBD1. V lost 4 bases to trimming and J lost 6 bases; unmatched junction nucleotides: 13. Germline CDR1 is LGHNA and CDR2 is YNFKEQ. This CDR3 is built from 16 residues. The CDR3: CASSLGENRGRVEQYF. The DNA of the CDR3 is TGTGCCAGCAGCCTAGGGGAGAACAGGGGGCGCGTCGAGCAGTACTTC.

The chain combines TRBV6-2 or TRBV6-3 with TRBJ1-6, with D uncertain. From germline, CDR1 is MNHEY and CDR2 SVGEGT. The CDR3 runs to 17 residues. Trimming pared 5 bases from V and 0 bases from J, leaving 14 bases between. CDR3 sequence (DNA): TGTGCCAGCAGTGCTCAGCCTAGGAGCTCCTATAATTCACCCCTCCACTTT. Translating gives CASSAQPRSSYNSPLHF.

The chain employs TRBV9 and TRBJ1-6; TRBD1 aligns across 9 bases. Unmatched junction bases numbered 6, after V lost 3 bases and J lost 8 bases. Germline-derived CDR1 and CDR2 are SGDLS and YYNGEE. CDR3 length equals 15 residues. The CDR3 nucleotides read TGTGCCAGCAGCGAACTACAGGGGGCGGATTCACCCCTCCACTTT. Its translation is CASSELQGADSPLHF.

The chain carries TRBV4-2 and TRBJ1-2; 9 bases agree with TRBD1. CDR1 and CDR2 (germline): LGHNA, YNFKEQ. V trimming: 0 bases; J trimming: 7 bases; junction bases outside the gene matches: 3. The CDR3 is 14 residues long. For the CDR3, the DNA is TGTGCCAGCAGCCAAGAACAGGGGGCAGTTGGCTACACCTTC. Translating gives CASSQEQGAVGYTF.

The V and J genes are TRBV11-1 and TRBJ2-7; 13 bases are a match to TRBD2. J gave up 5 bases and V 5 bases, and 6 bases lay outside the gene matches. This CDR3 spans 15 amino acids. The germline V gene encodes CDR1 SGHAT and CDR2 FQDESV (reference sequence). CDR3 protein: CASSLMGLAGHEQYF. In DNA, the CDR3 is TGTGCCAGCAGCCTAATGGGACTAGCGGGACACGAGCAGTACTTC.